The T cell receptor (beta chain) described here comes from a study of T cell changes during pregnancy in multiple sclerosis. With 7 bases clipped from V and 3 bases from J, the junction kept 8 bases outside the gene matches. Germline CDR1 SQVTM, CDR2 ANQGSEA. The CDR3 has 14 amino acids. Measured with immunoSEQ multiplex PCR; TCRdb has only the in-frame clones, and not every one. The sample includes 55,000 to 85,000 clones, roughly 92% of them seen just once. This TCR derives from a female donor with multiple sclerosis, enrolled in a pregnancy study. V and J are TRBV29-1 and TRBJ2-2; 7 nucleotides line up with TRBD2. This sample comprised peripheral blood, obtained in the second trimester of pregnancy. CDR3 coding DNA: TGCAGCGGGGGGGGAGGGAGGGACACCGGGGAGCTGTTTTTT. Amino acid sequence: CSGGGGRDTGELFF.